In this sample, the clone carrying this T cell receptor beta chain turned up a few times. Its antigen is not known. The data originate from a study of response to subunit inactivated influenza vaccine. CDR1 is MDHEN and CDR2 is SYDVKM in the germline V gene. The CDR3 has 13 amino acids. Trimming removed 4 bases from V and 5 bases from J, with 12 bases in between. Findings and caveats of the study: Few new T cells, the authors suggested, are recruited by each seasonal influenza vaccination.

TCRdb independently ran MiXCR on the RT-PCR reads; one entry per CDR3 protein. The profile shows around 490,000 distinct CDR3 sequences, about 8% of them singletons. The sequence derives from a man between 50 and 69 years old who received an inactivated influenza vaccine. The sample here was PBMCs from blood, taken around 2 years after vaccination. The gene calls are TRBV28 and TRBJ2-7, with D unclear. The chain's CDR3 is CASSSARVDEQYF. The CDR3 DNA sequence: TGTGCCAGCAGTTCCGCCCGGGTCGACGAGCAGTACTTC.